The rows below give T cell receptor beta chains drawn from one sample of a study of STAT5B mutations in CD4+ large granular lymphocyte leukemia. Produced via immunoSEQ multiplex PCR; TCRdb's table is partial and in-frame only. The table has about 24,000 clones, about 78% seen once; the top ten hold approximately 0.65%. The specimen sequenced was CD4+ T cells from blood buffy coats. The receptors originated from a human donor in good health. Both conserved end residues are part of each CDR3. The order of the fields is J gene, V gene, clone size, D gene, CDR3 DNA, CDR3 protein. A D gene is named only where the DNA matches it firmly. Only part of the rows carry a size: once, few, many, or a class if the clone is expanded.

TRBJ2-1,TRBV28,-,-,TGTGCCAGCAGTTCCTCCTTGGCGGGGAAGTACAATGAGCAGTTCTTC,CASSSSLAGKYNEQFF
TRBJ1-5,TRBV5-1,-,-,TGCGCCAGCAGCCCGGACGGCCATAGCAATCAGCCCCAGCATTTT,CASSPDGHSNQPQHF
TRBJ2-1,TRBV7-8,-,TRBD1,TGTGCCAGCAGCTCACGATCGGGACAGGGGTGGAATGAGCAGTTCTTC,CASSSRSGQGWNEQFF
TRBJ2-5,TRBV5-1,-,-,TGCGCCAGCAGGGGGACTTGGGAAGAGACCCAGTACTTC,CASRGTWEETQYF
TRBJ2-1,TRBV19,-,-,TGTGCCAGTAGTCCCCGACAGTACCATGAGCAGTTCTTC,CASSPRQYHEQFF
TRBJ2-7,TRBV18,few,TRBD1,TGTGCCAGCTCACCACCCGGGACAGGGGTTTTGTACGAGCAGTACTTC,CASSPPGTGVLYEQYF
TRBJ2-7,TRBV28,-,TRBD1,TGTGCCAGCAGTCCCGGGACAGCCTCCTACGAGCAGTACTTC,CASSPGTASYEQYF
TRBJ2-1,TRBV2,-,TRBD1,TGTGCCAGCAGTGAATCAGGGGGCTACAATGAGCAGTTCTTC,CASSESGGYNEQFF
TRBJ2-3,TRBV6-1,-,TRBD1,TGTGCCAGCAAAATACCGGGACAGAGCACAGATACGCAGTATTTT,CASKIPGQSTDTQYF
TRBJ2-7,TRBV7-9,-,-,TGTGCCAGCAGTAAACAGTCCTACGAGCAGTACTTC,CASSKQSYEQYF
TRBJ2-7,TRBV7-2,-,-,TGTGCCAGCAGCTTAGAAGGTATCACGGCTAGCTCCTACGAGCAGTACTTC,CASSLEGITASSYEQYF
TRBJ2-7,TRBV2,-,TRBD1,TGTGCCACGAAGGGGGACAGGGGTTCCTACGAGCAGTACTTC,CATKGDRGSYEQYF